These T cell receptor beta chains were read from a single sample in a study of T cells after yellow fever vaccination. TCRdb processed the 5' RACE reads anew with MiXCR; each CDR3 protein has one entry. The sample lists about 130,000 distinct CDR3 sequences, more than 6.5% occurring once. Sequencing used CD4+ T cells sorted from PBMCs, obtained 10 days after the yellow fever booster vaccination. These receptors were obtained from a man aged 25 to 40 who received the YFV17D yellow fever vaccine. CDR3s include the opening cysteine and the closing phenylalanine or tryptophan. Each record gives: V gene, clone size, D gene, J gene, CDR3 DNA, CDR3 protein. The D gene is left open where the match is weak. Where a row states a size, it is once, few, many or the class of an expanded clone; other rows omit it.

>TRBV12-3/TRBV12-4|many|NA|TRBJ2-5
TGTGCCAGCAGTTTCCAGGGAAAAGAGACCCAGTACTTC
CASSFQGKETQYF
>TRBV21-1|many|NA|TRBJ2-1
TGTGCCAGCAGCAATATCGGCACAAATACCTATCGGGGACGGTATGAGCAGTTCTTC
CASSNIGTNTYRGRYEQFF
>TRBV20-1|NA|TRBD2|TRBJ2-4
TGCAGTGCGCGGGGGACTAGCGGTATAGCCAAAAACATTCAGTACTTC
CSARGTSGIAKNIQYF
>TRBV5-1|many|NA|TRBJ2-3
TGCGCCAGCAGCTCGGGATTCTCCACAGATACGCAGTATTTT
CASSSGFSTDTQYF
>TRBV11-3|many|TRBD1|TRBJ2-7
TGTGCCAGCACCCGGACAGGGCCAACCGCCAACTACGAGCAGTACTTC
CASTRTGPTANYEQYF
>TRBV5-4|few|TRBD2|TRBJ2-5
TGTGCCAGCAGCTTGGAGGCTAGCGGAAAAGAGACCCAGTACTTC
CASSLEASGKETQYF
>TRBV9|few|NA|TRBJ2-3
TGTGCCAGCAGCGTATATTCGGGGAGCACAGATACGCAGTATTTT
CASSVYSGSTDTQYF
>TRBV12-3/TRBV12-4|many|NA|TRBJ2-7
TGTGCCAGCAGTAGGATCTCCTACGAGCAGTACTTC
CASSRISYEQYF
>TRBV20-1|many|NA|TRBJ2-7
TGCAGTGCCAGCTCTCGGGCGGCTGACTACGAGCAGTACTTC
CSASSRAADYEQYF
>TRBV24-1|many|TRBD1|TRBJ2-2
TGTGCCACCGCGGGACAGGGCGAAAAGGGGAACACCGGGGAGCTGTTTTTT
CATAGQGEKGNTGELFF
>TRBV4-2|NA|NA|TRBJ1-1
TGTGCCAGCAGCCAAAAAGGACGGCATCCGGGACTTGGAGCTTTCTTT
CASSQKGRHPGLGAFF
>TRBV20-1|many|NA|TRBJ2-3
TGCAGTGCTAGAGGTTGGGGGGGCACAGATACGCAGTATTTT
CSARGWGGTDTQYF
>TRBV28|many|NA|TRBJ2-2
TGTGCCAGCACCATTCTGGCTCTTGGGGTCGGGGAGCTGTTTTTT
CASTILALGVGELFF
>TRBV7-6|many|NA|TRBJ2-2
TGTGCCAGCAGCTATGGGCTCTCATCGGGCACCGGGGAGCTGTTTTTT
CASSYGLSSGTGELFF
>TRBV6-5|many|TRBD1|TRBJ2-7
TGTGCCACCCACAGGGGCGCTTACGAGCAGTACTTC
CATHRGAYEQYF
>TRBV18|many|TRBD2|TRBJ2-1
TGTGCCAGCTCACCACCTCTAGCGGGAGGCCATGAGCAGTTCTTC
CASSPPLAGGHEQFF
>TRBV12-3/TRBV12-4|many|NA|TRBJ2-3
TGTGCCAGCAGTGACTACCAGGGAAACACAGATACGCAGTATTTT
CASSDYQGNTDTQYF